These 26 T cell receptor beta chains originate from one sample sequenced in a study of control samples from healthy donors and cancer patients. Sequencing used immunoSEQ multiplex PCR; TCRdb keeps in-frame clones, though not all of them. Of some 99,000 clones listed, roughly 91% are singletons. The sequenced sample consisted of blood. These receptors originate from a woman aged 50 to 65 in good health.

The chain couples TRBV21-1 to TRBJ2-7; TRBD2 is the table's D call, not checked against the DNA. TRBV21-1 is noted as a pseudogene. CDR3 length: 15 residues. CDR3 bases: TGTGCCAGCAGCAAACAGGCGGGAGGGGTCGACGAGCAGTACGTC. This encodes CASSKQAGGVDEQYV.

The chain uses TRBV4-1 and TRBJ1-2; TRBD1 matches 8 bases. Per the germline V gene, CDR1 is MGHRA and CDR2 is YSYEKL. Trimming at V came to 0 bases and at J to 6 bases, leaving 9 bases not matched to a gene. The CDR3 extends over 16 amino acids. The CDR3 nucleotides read TGCGCCAGCAGCCAAGACCAGGGACAGGTCCGCGATGGCTACACCTTC. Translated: CASSQDQGQVRDGYTF.

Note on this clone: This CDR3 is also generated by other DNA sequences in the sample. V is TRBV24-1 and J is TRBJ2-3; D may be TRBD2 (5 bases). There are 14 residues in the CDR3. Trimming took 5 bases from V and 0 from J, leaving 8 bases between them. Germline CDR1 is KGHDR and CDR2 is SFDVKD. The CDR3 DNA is TGTGCCACCAGTGGTCGGGGTAGCACAGATACGCAGTATTTT. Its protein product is CATSGRGSTDTQYF.

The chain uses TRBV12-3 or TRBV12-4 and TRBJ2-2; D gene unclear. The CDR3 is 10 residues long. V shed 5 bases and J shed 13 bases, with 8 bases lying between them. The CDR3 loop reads CASSGPWLFF. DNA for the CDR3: TGTGCCAGCAGTGGACCGTGGCTGTTTTTT.

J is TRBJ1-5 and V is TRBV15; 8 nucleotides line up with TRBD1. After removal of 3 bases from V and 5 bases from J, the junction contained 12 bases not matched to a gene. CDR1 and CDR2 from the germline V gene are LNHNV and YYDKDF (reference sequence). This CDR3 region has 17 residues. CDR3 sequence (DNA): TGTGCCACCAGCAGCTTAGGGACAGGTCTACGGGATCAGCCCCAGCATTTT. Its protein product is CATSSLGTGLRDQPQHF. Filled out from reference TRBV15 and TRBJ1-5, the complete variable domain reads DAMVIQNPRYQVTQFGKPVTLSCSQTLNHNVMYWYQQKSSQAPKLLFHYYDKDFNNEADTPDNFQSRRPNTSFCFLDIRSPGLGDTAMYLCATSSLGTGLRDQPQHFGDGTRLSIL.

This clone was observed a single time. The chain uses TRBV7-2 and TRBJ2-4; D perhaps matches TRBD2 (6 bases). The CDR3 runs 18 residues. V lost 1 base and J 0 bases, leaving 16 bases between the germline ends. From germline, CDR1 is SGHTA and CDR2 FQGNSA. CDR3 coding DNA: TGTGCCAGCAGCTTAGGCCTAATAGCGGATCTAGCCAAAAACATTCAGTACTTC. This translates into CASSLGLIADLAKNIQYF.

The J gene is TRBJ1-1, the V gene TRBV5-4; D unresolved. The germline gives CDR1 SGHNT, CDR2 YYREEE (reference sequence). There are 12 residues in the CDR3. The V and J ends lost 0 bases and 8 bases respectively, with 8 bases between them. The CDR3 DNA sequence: TGTGCCAGCAGCTTGGGTCCAGCCGAAGCTTTCTTT. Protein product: CASSLGPAEAFF.

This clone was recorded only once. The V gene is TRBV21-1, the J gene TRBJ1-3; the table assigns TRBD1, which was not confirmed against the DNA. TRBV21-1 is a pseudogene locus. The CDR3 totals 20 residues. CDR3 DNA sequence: TGTGCCAGCAGCAAAAAACTCAAACCGGGCGACAGGGGGGAGGAAAACACCATATATTTT. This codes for CASSKKLKPGDRGEENTIYF.

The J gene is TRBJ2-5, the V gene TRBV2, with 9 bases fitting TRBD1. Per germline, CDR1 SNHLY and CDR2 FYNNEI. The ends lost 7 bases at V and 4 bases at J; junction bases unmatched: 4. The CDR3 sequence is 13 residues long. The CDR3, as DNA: TGTGCCAGCAATATGGACAGGGGAGAGACCCAGTACTTC. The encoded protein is CASNMDRGETQYF.

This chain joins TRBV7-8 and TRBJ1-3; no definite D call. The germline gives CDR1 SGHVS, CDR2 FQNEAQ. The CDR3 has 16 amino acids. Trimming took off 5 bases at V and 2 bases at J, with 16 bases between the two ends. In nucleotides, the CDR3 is TGTGCCAGCAGCCCCAGGTTGCCGAGTCCTGGAAACACCATATATTTT. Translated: CASSPRLPSPGNTIYF.

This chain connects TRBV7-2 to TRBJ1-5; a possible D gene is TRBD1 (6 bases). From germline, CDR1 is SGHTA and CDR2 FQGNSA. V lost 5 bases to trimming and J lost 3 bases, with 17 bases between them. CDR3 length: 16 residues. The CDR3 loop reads CASSGTQGWVNQPQHF. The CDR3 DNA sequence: TGTGCCAGCAGCGGTACCCAGGGGTGGGTCAATCAGCCCCAGCATTTT. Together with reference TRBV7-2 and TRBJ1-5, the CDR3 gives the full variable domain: GAGVSQSPSNKVTEKGKDVELRCDPISGHTALYWYRQSLGQGLEFLIYFQGNSAPDKSGLPSDRFSAERTGGSVSTLTIQRTQQEDSAVYLCASSGTQGWVNQPQHFGDGTRLSIL.

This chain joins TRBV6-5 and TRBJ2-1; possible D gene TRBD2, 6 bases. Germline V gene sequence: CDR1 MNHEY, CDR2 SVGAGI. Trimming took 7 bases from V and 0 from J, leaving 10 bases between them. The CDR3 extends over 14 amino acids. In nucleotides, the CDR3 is TGTGCCAGCAACGCCGGGAGCTCCTACAATGAGCAGTTCTTC. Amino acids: CASNAGSSYNEQFF.

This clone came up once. CDR3 DNA: TGTGCCAGCAGTGAAATGGGACTCCAACACGAGCAGTACGTC. Its translation: CASSEMGLQHEQYV. The V and J genes are TRBV6-1 and TRBJ2-7; TRBD2 might be the D (6 bases). Germline CDR1 reads MNHNS; CDR2 reads SASEGT. The CDR3 has 14 amino acids. With 2 bases removed from V and 5 bases from J, the gap between germline ends came to 13 bases.

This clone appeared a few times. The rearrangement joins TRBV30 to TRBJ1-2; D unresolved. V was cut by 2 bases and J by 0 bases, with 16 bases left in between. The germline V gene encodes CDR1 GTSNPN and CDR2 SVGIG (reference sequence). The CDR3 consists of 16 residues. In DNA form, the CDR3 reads TGTGCCTGGAGTTCCTACGGCAGGACCACTAACTATGGCTACACCTTC. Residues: CAWSSYGRTTNYGYTF.

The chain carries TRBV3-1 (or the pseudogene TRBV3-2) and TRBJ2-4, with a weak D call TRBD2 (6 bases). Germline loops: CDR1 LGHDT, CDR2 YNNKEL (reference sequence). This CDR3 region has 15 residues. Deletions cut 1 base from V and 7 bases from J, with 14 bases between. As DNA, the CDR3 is TGTGCCAGCAGCCAAGTCGGGAGCTCTGGGAACATTCAGTACTTC. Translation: CASSQVGSSGNIQYF.

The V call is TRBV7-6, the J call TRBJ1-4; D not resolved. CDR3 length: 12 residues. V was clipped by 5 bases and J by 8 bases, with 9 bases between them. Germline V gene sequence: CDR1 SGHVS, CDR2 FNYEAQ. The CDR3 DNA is TGTGCCAGCAGCCCGGATAGGGAAAAACTGTTTTTT. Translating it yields CASSPDREKLFF.

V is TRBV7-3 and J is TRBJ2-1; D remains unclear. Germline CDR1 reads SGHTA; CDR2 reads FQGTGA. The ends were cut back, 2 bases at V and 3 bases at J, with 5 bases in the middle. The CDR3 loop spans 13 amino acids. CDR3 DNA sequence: TGTGCCAGCAGCTTAGCGGTCTACAATGAGCAGTTCTTC. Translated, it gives CASSLAVYNEQFF. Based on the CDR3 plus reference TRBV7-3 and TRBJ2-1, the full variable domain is GAGVSQTPSNKVTEKGKYVELRCDPISGHTALYWYRQSLGQGPEFLIYFQGTGAADDSGLPNDRFFAVRPEGSVSTLKIQRTERGDSAVYLCASSLAVYNEQFFGPGTRLTVL.

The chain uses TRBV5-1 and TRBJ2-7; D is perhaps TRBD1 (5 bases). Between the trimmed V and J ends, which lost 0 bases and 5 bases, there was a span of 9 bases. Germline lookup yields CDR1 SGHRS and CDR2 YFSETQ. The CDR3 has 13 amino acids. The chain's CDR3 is CASSLGIGDEQYF. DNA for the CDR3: TGCGCCAGCAGCTTGGGGATAGGGGACGAGCAGTACTTC.

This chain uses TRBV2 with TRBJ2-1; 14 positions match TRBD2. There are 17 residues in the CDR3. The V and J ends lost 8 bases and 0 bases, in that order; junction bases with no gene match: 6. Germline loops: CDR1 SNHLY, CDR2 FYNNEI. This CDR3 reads CASYPGLAGGSYNEQFF. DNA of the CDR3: TGTGCCAGCTACCCTGGACTAGCGGGAGGCTCCTACAATGAGCAGTTCTTC.

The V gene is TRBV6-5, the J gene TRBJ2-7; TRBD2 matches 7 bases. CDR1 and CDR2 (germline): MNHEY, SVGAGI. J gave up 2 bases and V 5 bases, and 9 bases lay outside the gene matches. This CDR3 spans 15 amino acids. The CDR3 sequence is CASSKLAAGTYEQYV. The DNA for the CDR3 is TGTGCCAGCAGTAAGCTAGCGGCGGGAACCTACGAGCAGTACGTC.

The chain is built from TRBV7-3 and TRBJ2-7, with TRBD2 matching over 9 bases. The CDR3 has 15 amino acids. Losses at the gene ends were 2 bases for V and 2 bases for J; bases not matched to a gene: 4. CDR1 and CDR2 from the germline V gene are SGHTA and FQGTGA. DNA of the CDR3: TGTGCCAGCAGCTTATTCGCGGGAGGGCCCTACGAGCAGTACGTC. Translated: CASSLFAGGPYEQYV.

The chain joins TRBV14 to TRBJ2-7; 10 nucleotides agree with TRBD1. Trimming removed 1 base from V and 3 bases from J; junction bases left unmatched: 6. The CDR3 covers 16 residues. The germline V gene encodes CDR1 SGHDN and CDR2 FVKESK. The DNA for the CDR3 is TGTGCCAGCAGCCAAGTAGGGTGGGACAGGGGCTACGAGCAGTACTTC. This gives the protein CASSQVGWDRGYEQYF.

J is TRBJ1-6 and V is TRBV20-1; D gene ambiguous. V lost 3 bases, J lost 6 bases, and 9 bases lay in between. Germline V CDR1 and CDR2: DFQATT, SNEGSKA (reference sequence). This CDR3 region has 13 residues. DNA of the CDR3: TGCAGTGCTAGTATAGGGTTTAATTCACCCCTCCACTTT. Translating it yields CSASIGFNSPLHF.

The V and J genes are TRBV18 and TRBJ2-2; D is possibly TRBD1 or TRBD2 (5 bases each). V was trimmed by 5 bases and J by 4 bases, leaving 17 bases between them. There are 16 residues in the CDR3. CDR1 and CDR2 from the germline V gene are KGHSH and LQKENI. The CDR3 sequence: CASSSRPGPATGELFF. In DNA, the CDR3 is TGTGCCAGCTCATCTCGCCCGGGGCCCGCCACCGGGGAGCTGTTTTTT.

CDR3: CASSQVQGGSQPQHF. The CDR3 coding sequence is TGCGCCAGCAGCCAAGTTCAAGGGGGCAGTCAGCCCCAGCATTTT. The chain couples TRBV4-1 to TRBJ1-5, with TRBD1 matching over 7 bases. The CDR3 has 15 amino acids. The V gene end was trimmed by 1 base and the J gene end by 6 bases; junction bases not matched to a gene: 6. Germline loops: CDR1 MGHRA, CDR2 YSYEKL.

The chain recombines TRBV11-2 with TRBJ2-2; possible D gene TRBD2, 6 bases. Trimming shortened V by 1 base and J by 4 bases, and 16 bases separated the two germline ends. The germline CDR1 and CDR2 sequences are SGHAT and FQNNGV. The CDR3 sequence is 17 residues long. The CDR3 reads CASSLVRLGSPTGELFF. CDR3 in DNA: TGTGCCAGCAGCTTAGTTAGACTAGGTTCTCCCACCGGGGAGCTGTTTTTT.